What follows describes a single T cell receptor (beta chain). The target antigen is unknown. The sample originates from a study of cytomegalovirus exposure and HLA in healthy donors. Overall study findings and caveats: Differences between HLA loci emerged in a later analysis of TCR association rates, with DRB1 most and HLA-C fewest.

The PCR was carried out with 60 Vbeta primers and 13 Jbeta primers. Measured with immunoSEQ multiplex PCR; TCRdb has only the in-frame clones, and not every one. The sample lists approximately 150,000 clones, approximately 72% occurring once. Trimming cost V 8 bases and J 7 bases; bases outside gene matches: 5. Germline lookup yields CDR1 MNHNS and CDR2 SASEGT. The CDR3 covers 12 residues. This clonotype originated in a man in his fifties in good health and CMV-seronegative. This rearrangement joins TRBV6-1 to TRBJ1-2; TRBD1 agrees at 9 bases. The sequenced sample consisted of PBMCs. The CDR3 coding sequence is TGTGCCAGCTCCGGGACAGGGAGTGGCTACACCTTC. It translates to CASSGTGSGYTF.